Shown below are 3 T cell receptor beta chains from a single sample sequenced in a study of beta chain features in type 1 diabetes. Every bit of the isolated RNA underwent reverse transcription, so sequencing read expressed TCRB transcripts. This table comes from immunoSEQ multiplex PCR, and its TCRdb copy is limited to in-frame clones, with some not included. The sample consists of 430,000 or so clones, 11% of them appearing once. Sample: naive CD4+ T cells from blood. All receptors derive from a woman aged 18 to 35 in good health.

This clone was seen a handful of times. At one of its ends the junction is not consistent with the germline gene, which may arise from a read error. This chain connects TRBV7-9 to TRBJ2-4, with D unresolved. The CDR3 is made up of 13 amino acids. Germline lookup yields CDR1 SEHNR and CDR2 FQNEAQ (reference sequence). CDR3 in DNA: TGTGCCAGCAGGCAACTCGCCAAGAACATTCAGTACTTC. Its translation is CASRQLAKNIQYF.

The J gene is TRBJ2-5, the V gene TRBV27; 7 nucleotides agree with TRBD1. CDR3 length: 16 residues. Trimming at V came to 5 bases and at J to 5 bases, leaving 14 bases not matched to a gene. The germline CDR1 and CDR2 sequences are MNHEY and SMNVEV (reference sequence). The CDR3 region is CASSLTLQGLGETQYF. CDR3 DNA sequence: TGTGCCAGCAGTCTAACCCTACAGGGGTTAGGGGAGACCCAGTACTTC.

The chain carries TRBV2 and TRBJ2-1, with a tentative D call TRBD2 (6 bases). Germline V gene sequence: CDR1 SNHLY, CDR2 FYNNEI. The CDR3 has 14 amino acids. V lost 2 bases, J lost 7 bases, and 12 bases lay in between. The CDR3 reads CASSEPGTGNEQFF. The CDR3 DNA reads as TGTGCCAGCAGTGAACCTGGGACTGGGAATGAGCAGTTCTTC.